One sample yielded the 27 T cell receptor beta chains listed below, sequenced in a study of CD8 T cells in Susac syndrome. With random hexamers, reverse transcription was performed on roughly 0.45 to 1 ug of RNA. TCRdb fed the immunoSEQ multiplex PCR reads into MiXCR, producing one record per CDR3 protein. This table has approximately 25,000 distinct CDR3 sequences, 90% to 95% appearing once. Sequencing was carried out using CD8+ T cells from PBMCs. The source of these receptors is a human donor with Susac syndrome.

The chain carries TRBV6-5 and TRBJ2-1, with no clear D. The V gene lost 9 bases and the J gene lost 4 bases, with 13 bases spanning the gap. Germline V gives CDR1 MNHEY, CDR2 SVGAGI. The CDR3 is made up of 13 amino acids. This chain's CDR3 is CASQTQVYNEQFF. CDR3 sequence (DNA): TGTGCCAGTCAAACCCAAGTTTACAATGAGCAGTTCTTC.

The chain has TRBV5-1 and TRBJ2-3; 9 bases agree with TRBD1. This CDR3 is built from 17 residues. V dropped 0 bases and J dropped 0; count of bases not matched to a gene: 5. Germline V lookup: CDR1 SGHRS, CDR2 YFSETQ. CDR3 amino acids: CASSLATGGRSTDTQYF. CDR3 nucleotide sequence: TGCGCCAGCAGCTTGGCCACAGGGGGCCGTAGCACAGATACGCAGTATTTT.

J is TRBJ2-1 and V is TRBV13; 9 bases are shared with TRBD1. Trimming removed 6 bases from V and 7 bases from J; junction bases left unmatched: 7. This CDR3 spans 14 amino acids. Germline V gene lookup returns CDR1 PRHDT and CDR2 FYEKMQ (reference sequence). CDR3 sequence (DNA): TGTGCCAGCAGATCCGGGACAGGGATGAATGAGCAGTTCTTC. Translated, it gives CASRSGTGMNEQFF.

For the CDR3, the DNA is TGTGCCAGCAGCGACAGGGAAGTTTATGGCTACACCTTC. It yields the protein CASSDREVYGYTF. The rearrangement links TRBV7-9 to TRBJ1-2, with 7 bases matching TRBD1. This CDR3 region has 13 residues. Germline CDR1 SEHNR, CDR2 FQNEAQ (reference sequence). V lost 5 bases to trimming and J lost 5 bases; unmatched junction nucleotides: 5.

The rearrangement links TRBV6-5 to TRBJ2-1, with D tentatively TRBD2 (6 bases). The germline V gene has CDR1 MNHEY and CDR2 SVGAGI. V was trimmed by 6 bases and J by 5 bases, leaving 17 bases between them. This CDR3 has 15 residues. The CDR3 DNA sequence: TGTGCCAGCAGCCGCCGGGACTTCTTCAACAATGAGCAGTTCTTC. Translated: CASSRRDFFNNEQFF.

This sequence joins TRBV2 and TRBJ2-1; 8 bases fit TRBD2. The trim removed 6 bases at V and 5 bases at J, leaving 12 bases unmatched. The CDR3 length is 16 residues. CDR1 is SNHLY, CDR2 FYNNEI, per germline. Written as DNA, the CDR3 is TGTGCCAGCAGGGCTGTGACTAGCGCCTCTAACAATGAGCAGTTCTTC. This translates into CASRAVTSASNNEQFF.

The chain has TRBV28 and TRBJ1-4, with D uncertain. CDR3 length equals 15 residues. Germline loops: CDR1 MDHEN, CDR2 SYDVKM. Trimming left V 3 bases short and J 3 bases short, with 11 bases between. CDR3 amino acids: CASSFFARPNEKLFF. CDR3 nucleotides: TGTGCCAGCAGTTTTTTCGCCAGGCCTAATGAAAAACTGTTTTTT.

The chain has TRBV2 and TRBJ2-3, with TRBD2 matching 9 bases. Germline loops: CDR1 SNHLY, CDR2 FYNNEI. J gave up 4 bases and V 6 bases, and 11 bases lay outside the gene matches. The CDR3 has 16 residues. CDR3 residues: CASSSSGGILSDTQYF. For the CDR3, the DNA is TGTGCCAGCAGCAGTAGCGGGGGCATCCTTTCAGATACGCAGTATTTT.

This chain links TRBV19 with TRBJ1-2, with D possibly TRBD1 on 5 matching bases. Germline V gene lookup returns CDR1 LNHDA and CDR2 SQIVND (reference sequence). This CDR3 comprises 13 residues. V lost 5 bases and J lost 7, with 14 bases in between. The CDR3 bases are TGTGCCAGTAGTTCTGGCAGCGGGGCTGGCTACACCTTC. It specifies CASSSGSGAGYTF.

The chain employs TRBV28 and TRBJ1-5, with a possible D match to TRBD1 (5 bases). Trimming shortened V by 2 bases and J by 5 bases, and 7 bases separated the two germline ends. The CDR3 is 13 residues long. Germline V gives CDR1 MDHEN, CDR2 SYDVKM. In DNA form, the CDR3 reads TGTGCCAGCAGTTTAAGGGGTGATCAGCCCCAGCATTTT. Translating gives CASSLRGDQPQHF. Full variable domain (rest looked up from reference TRBV28 and TRBJ1-5): DVKVTQSSRYLVKRTGEKVFLECVQDMDHENMFWYRQDPGLGLRLIYFSYDVKMKEKGDIPEGYSVSREKKERFSLILESASTNQTSMYLCASSLRGDQPQHFGDGTRLSIL.

The sample holds one count of this clonotype. The gene calls are TRBV2 and TRBJ1-5; tentative D call: TRBD1 (6 bases). Germline assignment: CDR1 SNHLY and CDR2 FYNNEI. The CDR3 has 18 amino acids. Trimming removed 5 bases at V and 0 bases at J, with 20 bases between. CDR3 region: CASSNNGQYVYSNQPQHF. The CDR3 nucleotides read TGTGCCAGCAGTAACAACGGACAGTATGTTTATAGCAATCAGCCCCAGCATTTT.

The chain is built from TRBV12-3 or TRBV12-4 and TRBJ2-3; D call uncertain. The CDR3 has 15 amino acids. Trimming cost V 3 bases and J 2 bases, with 12 bases left between them. Written as DNA, the CDR3 is TGTGCCAGCAGTTTTATAGGGCGGAACACAGATACGCAGTATTTT. It yields the protein CASSFIGRNTDTQYF.

The chain links TRBV5-6 to TRBJ1-2, with no clear D. This CDR3 has 13 amino acids. CDR1 and CDR2 (germline): SGHDT, YYEEEE. Trimming shortened V by 0 bases and J by 3 bases, and 6 bases separated the two germline ends. The CDR3 sequence is CASSLEADYGYTF. The CDR3 DNA sequence: TGTGCCAGCAGCTTGGAAGCAGACTATGGCTACACCTTC.

V and J are TRBV19 and TRBJ1-1; D gene uncertain. CDR1 and CDR2 from the germline V gene are LNHDA and SQIVND (reference sequence). The CDR3 has 13 residues. Trimming stripped 4 bases from V and 4 bases from J, with 10 bases between. The CDR3 coding sequence is TGTGCCAGTAGTACCGTCGGGAGCACTGAAGCTTTCTTT. It codes for CASSTVGSTEAFF.

This sequence joins TRBV20-1 and TRBJ2-3, with D perhaps matching TRBD1 (5 bases). This CDR3 region has 16 residues. Germline V gene lookup returns CDR1 DFQATT and CDR2 SNEGSKA (reference sequence). Trimming left V 0 bases short and J 6 bases short, with 19 bases between. CDR3 DNA sequence: TGCAGTGCTAGAGATCTCGACAGAACCTTTTACGATACGCAGTATTTT. This encodes CSARDLDRTFYDTQYF.

This chain uses TRBV7-8 with TRBJ2-1; D not certain. Germline V gene lookup returns CDR1 SGHVS and CDR2 FQNEAQ. V was clipped by 0 bases and J by 7 bases, with 19 bases between them. CDR3 length: 17 residues. The chain's CDR3 is CASSLAMAGGFLNEQFF. CDR3 nucleotide sequence: TGTGCCAGCAGCTTAGCGATGGCAGGCGGTTTTCTAAATGAGCAGTTCTTC.

V and J are TRBV6-2 or TRBV6-3 and TRBJ2-5, with D unclear. Germline CDR1 reads MNHEY; CDR2 reads SVGEGT. The CDR3 totals 18 residues. Trimming removed 5 bases at V and 5 bases at J, with 27 bases between. The CDR3 nucleotides read TGTGCCAGCAGTATGGGCCAGGCGAGGCGAACCAAGAGGGAGACCCAGTACTTC. This sequence encodes CASSMGQARRTKRETQYF.

This clonotype showed up just once. The germline gene is not matched at one end of the junction; a read error may be the cause. The V gene is TRBV28, the J gene TRBJ2-1, with D tentatively TRBD1 or TRBD2 (5 bases each). Germline values: CDR1 MDHEN, CDR2 SYDVKM. The CDR3 consists of 10 residues. CDR3 DNA sequence: TGTGCCAGCAGCAGGGACCCGTCAGTCTTC. It is translated as CASSRDPSVF.

This sequence joins TRBV20-1 and TRBJ2-4, with D perhaps matching TRBD2 (6 bases). Germline CDR1 and CDR2: DFQATT and SNEGSKA (reference sequence). V was shortened by 0 bases and J by 4 bases, with 16 bases between the two germline ends. The CDR3 has 16 amino acids. The DNA of the CDR3 is TGCAGTGCTAGAGATCTAGTCGGTCTAGCGAAAAACATTCAGTACTTC. Residues: CSARDLVGLAKNIQYF.

Remarks on this clonotype: At one boundary the junction diverges from the germline segment, which might be a read error. The V and J genes are TRBV4-1 and TRBJ2-1; 7 bases are a match to TRBD1. The CDR3 has 15 residues. Germline-derived CDR1 and CDR2 are MGHRA and YSYEKL. CDR3 in DNA: TGCGCCAGCAGTCAAGCCCAGGGGGAAGCCTATGAGCAGTTCTTC. This encodes CASSQAQGEAYEQFF.

V and J are TRBV5-4 and TRBJ1-2; D not resolved. The V gene lost 0 bases and the J gene lost 5 bases, with 8 bases spanning the gap. The germline V gene encodes CDR1 SGHNT and CDR2 YYREEE (reference sequence). The CDR3 loop spans 13 amino acids. CDR3 coding DNA: TGTGCCAGCAGCTTGGGCCCGGGATATGGCTACACCTTC. Residues: CASSLGPGYGYTF.

The chain is built from TRBV4-3 and TRBJ1-5, with D perhaps matching TRBD1 (6 bases). The V gene's germline CDR1 is LGHNA and CDR2 YSLEER. V lost 1 base and J 5 bases, leaving 12 bases between the germline ends. This CDR3 has 15 residues. The CDR3 DNA reads as TGCGCCAGCAGCCAAGTACAGGGAACGCATCAGCCCCAGCATTTT. It yields the protein CASSQVQGTHQPQHF.

This sequence joins TRBV4-3 and TRBJ1-1; no definite D call. Germline lookup yields CDR1 LGHNA and CDR2 YSLEER. Deletions cut 1 base from V and 3 bases from J, with 9 bases between. This CDR3 is 14 amino acids long. The CDR3 is CASSQGRRDTEAFF. CDR3 DNA: TGCGCCAGCAGCCAAGGAAGACGGGACACTGAAGCTTTCTTT.

With respect to this clonotype: Its ends do not fully match the called genes, so a read error is possible. This sequence joins TRBV6-5 and TRBJ2-6, with D unclear. This CDR3 has 16 residues. Germline V gene sequence: CDR1 MNHEY, CDR2 SVGAGI. In nucleotides, the CDR3 is TGCGCCAGCAGTTACGAAGAGACCTCTGGGGCCAACGTCCTGACTTTC. The encoded protein is CASSYEETSGANVLTF.

The V call is TRBV13, the J call TRBJ2-7; 10 bases align to TRBD2. CDR1 and CDR2 (germline): PRHDT, FYEKMQ (reference sequence). The CDR3 loop spans 14 amino acids. Losses at the gene ends were 5 bases for V and 7 bases for J; bases not matched to a gene: 8. CDR3 sequence (DNA): TGTGCCAGCAGCCCCAGGGGACTAGCGAGAGAGCAGTACTTC. Amino acids: CASSPRGLAREQYF. Using reference TRBV13 and TRBJ2-7 for the parts outside the CDR3, the full variable domain is AAGVIQSPRHLIKEKRETATLKCYPIPRHDTVYWYQQGPGQDPQFLISFYEKMQSDKGSIPDRFSAQQFSDYHSELNMSSLELGDSALYFCASSPRGLAREQYFGPGTRLTVT.

This chain joins TRBV7-9 and TRBJ1-1; D is ambiguous. V gave up 2 bases and J gave up 3 bases, with 10 bases separating them. The CDR3 is made up of 14 amino acids. The germline V gene has CDR1 SEHNR and CDR2 FQNEAQ (reference sequence). CDR3 region: CASSLNEPDTEAFF. DNA of the CDR3: TGTGCCAGCAGCTTAAATGAACCCGACACTGAAGCTTTCTTT. The full variable domain, in which reference TRBV7-9 and TRBJ1-1 provide the parts outside the CDR3, is DTGVSQNPRHKITKRGQNVTFRCDPISEHNRLYWYRQTLGQGPEFLTYFQNEAQLEKSRLLSDRFSAERPKGSFSTLEIQRTEQGDSAMYLCASSLNEPDTEAFFGQGTRLTVV.

The chain couples TRBV4-1 to TRBJ1-1; maybe TRBD1 (5 bases). Trimming shortened V by 1 base and J by 7 bases, and 13 bases separated the two germline ends. Germline values: CDR1 MGHRA, CDR2 YSYEKL. The CDR3 is made up of 14 amino acids. CDR3 region: CASSQAGGVVEAFF. In nucleotides, the CDR3 is TGCGCCAGCAGCCAAGCGGGGGGTGTAGTTGAAGCTTTCTTT.